This section outlines one TCR beta chain sequence together with its context. Its antigen remains undetermined. No per-base quality is available; no much larger clone lies one base away. Peripheral blood CD8+ and CD4+ T cells from healthy donors, Susac syndrome patients and multiple sclerosis patients were profiled by high-throughput TCR beta sequencing. Susac syndrome patients met recently defined diagnostic criteria for definite or probable disease. Bulk CD8+ and CD4+ T cells were purified by magnetic negative isolation, whereas CD8+ TEMRA cells were enriched by FACS. Blood was drawn into EDTA tubes, processed within 24 hours, and PBMCs were isolated by density gradient centrifugation. PBMCs destined for TCR sequencing were cryopreserved in liquid nitrogen and later thawed in a 37 °C water bath. Purity of sorted or isolated CD4+, CD8+ and CD8+ TEMRA cells was at least 90%. These data originate in a study of CD8 T cells in Susac syndrome (dated by TCRdb to about 2019). With respect to the entire study: Of the Susac syndrome patients who were sequenced, about six had clinically active disease and 8 or 9 were in clinical remission. At blood withdrawal, Susac syndrome patients were therapy-naive, treated with corticosteroids (with IVIg additionally given to some), or treated with IVIg alone. The study used repertoire sequencing to test whether antigen drove CD8+ T cell activation and differentiation in Susac syndrome.

The V and J ends are trimmed by 3 bases and 2 bases, leaving 7 bases between them. In the germline V gene (reference sequence), CDR1 corresponds to LNHDA and CDR2 to SQIVND. Including cysteine and phenylalanine, the CDR3 has 13 amino acids. Only the CDR3 part of the read is kept: 39 bases, read in frame from the first base. RNA was extracted using the RNeasy kit, and about 0.45 to 1 ug of the RNA was reverse transcribed with random hexamers. The immunoSEQ multiplex PCR assay, covering 54 Vbeta and 13 Jbeta segments, was used to amplify TCR beta CDR3 regions. PCR amplification bias was corrected by using a synthetic template baseline for primer optimization and computational correction. On the study's bioinformatics: Reads were annotated to V, D and J genes per IMGT and analyzed with immunoSEQ Analyzer, keeping only productive sequences. Clonality was calculated as one minus the Shannon entropy normalized by log2 of the number of productive unique sequences. Public and private clones were assessed among the 100 most prevalent clones of each patient and control. A clone was defined as Susac-specific if it was absent from the healthy and MS cohorts, from approximately 980 published viral clones and from other ImmuneACCESS disease sequences. TCRdb redid the processing of the public reads, applying fastp at Q25 and MiXCR, and retained in-frame beta chains. Identical CDR3 proteins give one entry, which carries the most common genes and DNA. These V and J calls are TCRdb output, not the study's own analysis. For this sample the table gives about 77,000 distinct CDR3 sequences, of which roughly 91% were detected only once. The ten largest clonotypes hold around 0.48% of the sample.

Findings and caveats that apply to the study as a whole: In patients with Susac syndrome, the CD4+ T cell repertoire showed no detectable clonal expansion. The TCR sequencing and HLA analysis was acknowledged to have included a relatively small number of individuals.

This sequence uses TRBV19 and TRBJ2-5, with the D gene call left open. The origin of this receptor is a human donor with Susac syndrome. The sample consisted of CD4+ T cells from PBMCs. The CDR3 protein is CASSIRRQETQYF. Here is the DNA: TGTGCCAGTAGTATTAGGCGACAAGAGACCCAGTACTTC.